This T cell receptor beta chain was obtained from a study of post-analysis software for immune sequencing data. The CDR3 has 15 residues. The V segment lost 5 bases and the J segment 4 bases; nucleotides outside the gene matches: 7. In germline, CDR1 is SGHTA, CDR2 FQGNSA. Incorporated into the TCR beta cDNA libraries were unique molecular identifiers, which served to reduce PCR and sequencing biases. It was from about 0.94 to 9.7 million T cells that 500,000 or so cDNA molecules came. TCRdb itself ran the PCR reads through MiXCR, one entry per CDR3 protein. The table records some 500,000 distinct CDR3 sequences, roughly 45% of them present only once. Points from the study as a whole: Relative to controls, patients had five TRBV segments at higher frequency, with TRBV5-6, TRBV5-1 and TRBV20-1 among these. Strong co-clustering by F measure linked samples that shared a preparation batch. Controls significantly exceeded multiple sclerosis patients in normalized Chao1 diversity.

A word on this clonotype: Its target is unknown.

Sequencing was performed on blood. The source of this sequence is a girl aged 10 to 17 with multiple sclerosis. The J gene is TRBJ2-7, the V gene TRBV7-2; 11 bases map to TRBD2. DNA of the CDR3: TGTGCCAGCAGCGGAAGGACTAGCGGGTTATACGAGCAGTACTTC. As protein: CASSGRTSGLYEQYF.